This paragraph covers one TCR beta chain sequence. Its target is not known. This CDR3 has 12 residues. V was clipped by 4 bases and J by 3 bases; unmatched bases: 0. The V gene's germline CDR1 is SGHDT and CDR2 YYEEEE. This record comes from a study of cytomegalovirus exposure and HLA in healthy donors. Study findings and constraints: Sequencing depth across donors, presence/absence analyses assumed, was roughly uniform. In a later analysis, at a false discovery rate of 0.05, 16,951 TCR beta sequences were associated with HLA alleles. Previously analyzed data showed that most TCR beta V segments were productive at a frequency of about 87% or about 30%. In vitro confirmation showed three CMV-associated chains to be CMV antigen specific.

With 60 Vbeta and 13 Jbeta primers, the PCR was carried out. Here immunoSEQ multiplex PCR was the method, and the copy in TCRdb shows in-frame clones only, minus some. The sample lists tens of thousands of clones; about 80% were seen once. Input material: PBMCs. The TCR sequence derives from a man aged 50 or older in good health and CMV-seropositive. The genes are TRBV5-6 and TRBJ1-1; 7 bases match TRBD1. The CDR3 loop is CASSDRDTEAFF. As DNA, the CDR3 is TGTGCCAGCAGCGACAGGGACACTGAAGCTTTCTTT.